Listed below are T cell receptor beta chains from one sample, sequenced in a study of PD-L1 blockade in urothelial cancer. Profiling relied on immunoSEQ multiplex PCR, and the TCRdb table lists in-frame clones only, not all of them. This table has roughly 56,000 clones, more than 65% appearing once. The material was PBMCs, obtained around atezolizumab (anti-PD-L1) treatment. The receptors shown here come from a man between 70 and 80 years old with urothelial cancer. Both conserved end residues are part of each CDR3. Each record gives: D gene, V gene, J gene, CDR3 protein. D genes are given only for firm matches.

.,TRBV28,TRBJ2-7,CASSLAGFYEQYF
TRBD1,TRBV2,TRBJ2-7,CASAGQGLYEQYF
.,TRBV4-2,TRBJ1-5,CASSQEWGGNQPQHF
.,TRBV4-1,TRBJ2-3,CASSTQQAAYTDTQYF
TRBD1,TRBV19,TRBJ1-1,CASNLDRGLGTEAFF
.,TRBV13,TRBJ1-1,CASSLGGARDTEAFF
TRBD1,TRBV11-2,TRBJ1-2,CASSTPGTGNGYTF
TRBD1,TRBV28,TRBJ1-1,CASSSWTGGLDEAFF
.,TRBV10-3,TRBJ2-3,CAISVRADTQYF
TRBD1,TRBV6-1,TRBJ1-5,CASSAGTDSNQPQHF
TRBD2,TRBV5-4,TRBJ2-1,CASSGLAVRYNEQFF
TRBD1,TRBV6-1,TRBJ2-3,CASNRDRARDTQYF
TRBD1,TRBV9,TRBJ2-7,CASSASSRGPRTYEQYF
.,TRBV6-5,TRBJ2-5,CASSYSNVPSGETQYF
.,TRBV6-6,TRBJ1-1,CASIPGLRNTEAFF
TRBD2,TRBV10-2,TRBJ2-7,CASSEQAGVGEQYF
.,TRBV2,TRBJ2-7,CASNLAATTYEQYF
.,TRBV5-1,TRBJ1-3,CASSPGGAGNTIYF
.,TRBV2,TRBJ2-2,CASSPDRNTGELFF
.,TRBV7-9,TRBJ2-3,CASSPMRPEGADTQYF
.,TRBV7-3,TRBJ2-5,CASSVGGWEETQYF
TRBD1,TRBV18,TRBJ1-3,CASSPRTGWDSRFSGNTIYF